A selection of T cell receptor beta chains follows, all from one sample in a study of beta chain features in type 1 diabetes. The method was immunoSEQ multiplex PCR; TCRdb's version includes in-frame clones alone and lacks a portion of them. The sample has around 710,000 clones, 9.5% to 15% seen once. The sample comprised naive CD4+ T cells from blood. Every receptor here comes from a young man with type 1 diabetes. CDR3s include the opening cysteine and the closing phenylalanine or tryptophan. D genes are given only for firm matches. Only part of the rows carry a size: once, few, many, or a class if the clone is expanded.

CDR3 DNA: TGCGCCAGCAGCTTAGGACAACTCCCCTCCTACGAGCAGTACTTC; CDR3 protein: CASSLGQLPSYEQYF; V gene: TRBV5-1; J gene: TRBJ2-7; D gene: NA; clone size: NA; CDR3 length: 15
CDR3 DNA: TGCGCCAGCAGTCCAGCCGAGGTTAACTATGGCTACACCTTC; CDR3 protein: CASSPAEVNYGYTF; V gene: TRBV4-3; J gene: TRBJ1-2; D gene: NA; clone size: few; CDR3 length: 14
CDR3 DNA: TGTGCCAGCAGCTTAACTCAGACACAGAATCAGCCCCAGCATTTT; CDR3 protein: CASSLTQTQNQPQHF; V gene: TRBV7-2; J gene: TRBJ1-5; D gene: NA; clone size: few; CDR3 length: 15
CDR3 DNA: TGTGCCAGCAGCTTATTTAGGCGCAGGAGCTCCTACGAGCAGTACTTC; CDR3 protein: CASSLFRRRSSYEQYF; V gene: TRBV7-2; J gene: TRBJ2-7; D gene: NA; clone size: NA; CDR3 length: 16
CDR3 DNA: TGTGCCAGCGACGGACAGCCGAACACTGAAGCTTTCTTT; CDR3 protein: CASDGQPNTEAFF; V gene: TRBV7-9; J gene: TRBJ1-1; D gene: NA; clone size: few; CDR3 length: 13
CDR3 DNA: TGTGCCAGCAGCCGACCGGGACAACATGGCTACACCTTC; CDR3 protein: CASSRPGQHGYTF; V gene: TRBV9; J gene: TRBJ1-2; D gene: NA; clone size: NA; CDR3 length: 13
CDR3 DNA: TGTGCTAGTGGTCCGGACGGGAATGAAAAACTGTTTTTT; CDR3 protein: CASGPDGNEKLFF; V gene: TRBV12-5; J gene: TRBJ1-4; D gene: NA; clone size: NA; CDR3 length: 13
CDR3 DNA: TGCACCAGCAGCCTGGGGAATGAGCAGTTCTTC; CDR3 protein: CTSSLGNEQFF; V gene: TRBV1; J gene: TRBJ2-1; D gene: NA; clone size: few; CDR3 length: 11
CDR3 DNA: TGTGCCAGCAGTGATCTTGTCACAACTGAGCAGTTCTTC; CDR3 protein: CASSDLVTTEQFF; V gene: TRBV2; J gene: TRBJ2-1; D gene: NA; clone size: NA; CDR3 length: 13
CDR3 DNA: TGCAGCGGGCGCCGGGGGGGCGTCACCGGGGAGCTGTTTTTT; CDR3 protein: CSGRRGGVTGELFF; V gene: TRBV29-1; J gene: TRBJ2-2; D gene: TRBD2; clone size: few; CDR3 length: 14
CDR3 DNA: TGTGCCAGCAGCTCTTACACCGGGGAGCTGTTTTTT; CDR3 protein: CASSSYTGELFF; V gene: TRBV7-2; J gene: TRBJ2-2; D gene: NA; clone size: NA; CDR3 length: 12
CDR3 DNA: TGTGCCAGCAGCAAAGGGGAGTATAATTCACCCCTCCACTTT; CDR3 protein: CASSKGEYNSPLHF; V gene: TRBV9; J gene: TRBJ1-6; D gene: NA; clone size: NA; CDR3 length: 14
CDR3 DNA: TGCGCCAGCAGCCAAGACAGACAGAACACTGAAGCTTTCTTT; CDR3 protein: CASSQDRQNTEAFF; V gene: TRBV4-3; J gene: TRBJ1-1; D gene: NA; clone size: few; CDR3 length: 14
CDR3 DNA: TGTGCCATCACTCCCGCGAGACAGGGACTCTATGACTATGGCTACACCTTC; CDR3 protein: CAITPARQGLYDYGYTF; V gene: TRBV10-3; J gene: TRBJ1-2; D gene: TRBD1; clone size: NA; CDR3 length: 17
CDR3 DNA: TGCGCCAGCAGCCGAGGGGAGAACACTGAAGCTTTCTTT; CDR3 protein: CASSRGENTEAFF; V gene: TRBV5-1; J gene: TRBJ1-1; D gene: NA; clone size: NA; CDR3 length: 13